This TCR beta chain was obtained from a study of blood T cell repertoires in COVID-19 (dated by TCRdb to 2018 to 2021). Regarding the complete study: Collaborator samples came from the United States, Italy and Spain and covered acute and convalescent phases of COVID-19. The material from the prospective study consisted of cDNA or gDNA derived from T cells, B-cell-depleted T cells, or PBMCs. Subjects who had been exposed to COVID-19, were actively infected with it, or had recovered from it provided the deeply sampled blood TCRbeta repertoires that made up the dataset. A freely available public database, intended as a resource for researchers studying the immune response to SARS-CoV-2, is where the repertoires were released. Samples came from the ongoing ImmuneRACE study (first 160 participants) plus 1,254 subjects from 6 global collaborators. A de-identified subject ID, COVID-19 status, age in years and sex were almost always included in the sample metadata. Where available, HLA class I and class II types were taken from metadata supplied by the sample provider and were not determined by assay-based typing. Paper-wide results and their limitations: How much clinical and demographic metadata was included differed by source and by participant, and the metadata was provided uncurated.

The immunoSEQ Assay, a bias-controlled multiplex PCR, was used to amplify TCRbeta CDR3 regions from genomic DNA. In the authors' own workflow: Within the assay, amplification of reference gene primers was used to estimate how many nucleated cells each sample contained. Sequence reads were collapsed and filtered to measure the absolute abundance of every unique TCRbeta CDR3 rearrangement. For each sample, productive Simpson clonality was calculated by taking the square root of Simpson's diversity index across productive rearrangements. TCRdb limited this immuneACCESS table to in-frame rearrangements with V and J called. A share of clones is missing; checked studies link under half to unresolved V genes, and the rest is unexplained. The DNA was the basis for D and trimming; V, J and clone size are from that table. For this sample there are about 190,000 clones; 70% to 85% appear just once. The ten largest clones add up to roughly 12% of the sample.

There are 16 amino acids in the CDR3, from cysteine to phenylalanine inclusive. The retained sequence is limited to the CDR3, 48 bases, with the frame set at the first base. CDR1 and CDR2, looked up from the germline V gene, are KGHSH and LQKENI. V gives up 3 bases and J gives up 1 base, and the segment between their germline ends measures 14 bases. As for this clone: Its antigen target is currently unknown. Base qualities were left out, and no much larger clone turns up one base away.

The collaborating institutions used their own protocols to collect whole blood in K2EDTA tubes. For TCRbeta analysis, collaborator samples were shipped as frozen whole blood, as isolated PBMCs, or as DNA extracted from either sample type. The TCR was taken from a woman aged 45-65 years with acute or convalescent COVID-19. This sequence uses TRBV18 and TRBJ2-3; TRBD1 is possibly the D segment (5 matching bases). The sample comprised peripheral blood. The DNA sequence follows: TGTGCCAGCTCACCGGACGTTTTACAGGGCACAGATACGCAGTATTTT. Translation gives CASSPDVLQGTDTQYF.